Shown below are 19 T cell receptor beta chains from a single sample sequenced in a study of CD4 T cells in relation to SARS-CoV-2 and coronaviruses. CD4+ T cells from unexposed donors were obtained before the COVID-19 pandemic (2011-2018). Isolation of CD4+ T cells took place after roughly nine days in culture. This table comes from immunoSEQ multiplex PCR, and its TCRdb copy is limited to in-frame clones, with some not included. Among approximately 20,000 clones listed, approximately 82% were seen once. Antigen specificity for these receptors is unknown. The sample taken for sequencing was CD4+ T cells from PBMCs, cultured in vitro. The source of these receptors is a human donor in good health.

The rearrangement joins TRBV2 to TRBJ2-1, with 8 bases aligning to TRBD2. With V trimmed by 7 bases and J by 6 bases, 5 bases remained unmatched. The length of the CDR3 is 13 residues. Germline V gene sequence: CDR1 SNHLY, CDR2 FYNNEI. CDR3 in DNA: TGTGCCAGCACAGCGGGAGCTTTCAATGAGCAGTTCTTC. This gives the protein CASTAGAFNEQFF.

The chain has TRBV27 and TRBJ2-2, with TRBD1 as a possible D gene (6 bases). The V gene lost 4 bases and the J gene lost 2 bases, with 11 bases spanning the gap. This CDR3 is 15 amino acids long. Per the germline V gene, CDR1 is MNHEY and CDR2 is SMNVEV (reference sequence). The CDR3 sequence is CASSSQDSNTGELFF. The CDR3 DNA sequence: TGTGCCAGCAGTTCCCAGGACAGCAACACCGGGGAGCTGTTTTTT.

The chain combines TRBV3-1 (or the pseudogene TRBV3-2) with TRBJ1-3; maybe TRBD1 (5 bases). The CDR3 has 14 residues. Looked up from germline, CDR1 is LGHDT and CDR2 is YNNKEL (reference sequence). The V gene lost 1 base and the J gene lost 4 bases, with 8 bases spanning the gap. CDR3 region: CASSQVGVGNTIYF. The CDR3 bases are TGTGCCAGCAGCCAAGTAGGGGTCGGAAACACCATATATTTT.

This clone has only a few counts. This chain uses TRBV6-5 with TRBJ1-4, with 9 bases that match TRBD1. V trimming: 6 bases; J trimming: 8 bases; junction bases outside the gene matches: 7. The CDR3 totals 14 residues. CDR1 is MNHEY and CDR2 is SVGAGI in the germline V gene. CDR3 amino acids: CASRPGQGREKLFF. The CDR3 DNA is TGTGCCAGCAGACCCGGACAGGGGAGGGAAAAACTGTTTTTT.

Here the CDR3 reads CASSEVVLGAGELFF. The CDR3, as DNA: TGTGCCAGCAGTGAAGTCGTTTTAGGGGCCGGGGAGCTGTTTTTT. This chain uses TRBV2 with TRBJ2-2; maybe TRBD1 (5 bases). Germline V gene sequence: CDR1 SNHLY, CDR2 FYNNEI. Between the trimmed V and J ends, which lost 1 base and 6 bases, there was a span of 12 bases. CDR3 size: 15 residues.

The chain has TRBV6-5 and TRBJ1-2, with 7 bases matching TRBD1. Losses at the gene ends were 7 bases for V and 7 bases for J; bases not matched to a gene: 9. Germline-derived CDR1 and CDR2 are MNHEY and SVGAGI. This CDR3 region has 13 residues. The CDR3 loop reads CASNHRGASGYTF. As DNA, the CDR3 is TGTGCCAGCAACCACAGGGGAGCCTCTGGCTACACCTTC.

The chain combines TRBV2 with TRBJ1-2; 10 bases match TRBD1. CDR1 is SNHLY, CDR2 FYNNEI, per germline. V dropped 4 bases and J dropped 6; count of bases not matched to a gene: 2. The CDR3 has 13 amino acids. The chain's CDR3 is CASSVDRGNGYTF. The CDR3 DNA reads TGTGCCAGCAGTGTGGACAGGGGGAATGGCTACACCTTC.

V usage is TRBV7-9 and J usage is TRBJ2-1, with 7 positions matching TRBD1. The junction had 14 bases not matched to a gene; V was cut back by 4 bases and J by 8 bases. The germline gives CDR1 SEHNR, CDR2 FQNEAQ (reference sequence). The CDR3 totals 16 residues. The CDR3 sequence: CASSSRSPTGNDEQFF. DNA for the CDR3: TGTGCCAGCAGCTCCAGATCTCCGACAGGGAACGATGAGCAGTTCTTC. Full variable domain (rest looked up from reference TRBV7-9 and TRBJ2-1): DTGVSQNPRHKITKRGQNVTFRCDPISEHNRLYWYRQTLGQGPEFLTYFQNEAQLEKSRLLSDRFSAERPKGSFSTLEIQRTEQGDSAMYLCASSSRSPTGNDEQFFGPGTRLTVL.

The rearrangement joins TRBV5-5 to TRBJ2-3; the D call may be TRBD1 or TRBD2 (5 bases each). This CDR3 is built from 15 residues. Deletions cut 1 base from V and 2 bases from J, with 11 bases between. CDR1 and CDR2 from the germline V gene are SGHKS and YYEKEE (reference sequence). The CDR3 loop reads CASSLRGDATDTQYF. For the CDR3, the DNA is TGTGCCAGCAGCTTGCGAGGGGATGCCACAGATACGCAGTATTTT. Looking up the rest from reference TRBV5-5 and TRBJ2-3 gives the full variable domain: DAGVTQSPTHLIKTRGQQVTLRCSPISGHKSVSWYQQVLGQGPQFIFQYYEKEERGRGNFPDRFSARQFPNYSSELNVNALLLGDSALYLCASSLRGDATDTQYFGPGTRLTVL.

The chain has TRBV6-1 and TRBJ2-3; 7 bases agree with TRBD2. J was trimmed by 8 bases and V by 2 bases; bases with no gene match: 4. The germline V gene has CDR1 MNHNS and CDR2 SASEGT. The CDR3 is 13 residues long. Written as DNA, the CDR3 is TGTGCCAGCAGTGAACTAAGCGGGGCTACGCAGTATTTT. It is translated as CASSELSGATQYF.

The chain employs TRBV7-3 and TRBJ2-3; 11 nucleotides align to TRBD2. The germline V gene encodes CDR1 SGHTA and CDR2 FQGTGA. V gave up 5 bases and J gave up 5 bases; unmatched junction bases: 9. CDR3 size: 16 residues. CDR3: CASSDGVAGGGDTQYF. Written as DNA, the CDR3 is TGTGCCAGCAGCGATGGGGTAGCGGGGGGGGGAGATACGCAGTATTTT.

This chain joins TRBV29-1 and TRBJ2-4, with D perhaps TRBD2 (5 bases). The germline V gene has CDR1 SQVTM and CDR2 ANQGSEA. This CDR3 is built from 13 residues. Trimming removed 3 bases at V and 7 bases at J, with 13 bases between. The CDR3 region is CSVEEDQGNIQYF. The CDR3 DNA follows: TGCAGCGTTGAGGAGGACCAAGGGAACATTCAGTACTTC.

V gene TRBV4-2 combines with J gene TRBJ2-7; D perhaps matches TRBD2 (6 bases). This CDR3 is built from 14 residues. CDR1 is LGHNA, CDR2 YNFKEQ, per germline. V lost 1 base and J 3 bases, leaving 10 bases between the germline ends. CDR3 loop: CASSQGVGGYEQYF. CDR3 sequence (DNA): TGTGCCAGCAGCCAAGGGGTCGGGGGCTACGAGCAGTACTTC.

This rearrangement joins TRBV9 to TRBJ1-4; 7 nucleotides line up with TRBD1. CDR1 and CDR2 from the germline V gene are SGDLS and YYNGEE. The CDR3 runs 15 residues. J gave up 2 bases and V 2 bases, and 3 bases lay outside the gene matches. As DNA, the CDR3 is TGTGCCAGCAGCGTTCGAGGGGGCACTAATGAAAAACTGTTTTTT. It codes for CASSVRGGTNEKLFF.

The chain is built from TRBV5-1 and TRBJ2-7; 10 nucleotides match TRBD2. The CDR3 covers 14 residues. V trimming: 4 bases; J trimming: 3 bases; junction bases outside the gene matches: 4. Germline lookup yields CDR1 SGHRS and CDR2 YFSETQ. DNA for the CDR3: TGCGCCAGCAGCCTTAGCGGGGGGTTCTACGAGCAGTACTTC. It codes for CASSLSGGFYEQYF.

This clone is a singleton in its sample. J is TRBJ1-4 and V is TRBV2; D unclear. The CDR3 is 16 amino acids. Germline CDR1 reads SNHLY; CDR2 reads FYNNEI. V lost 8 bases to trimming and J lost 0 bases, with 16 bases between them. The CDR3 spells CASCDGVRPTNEKLFF. The CDR3 region has the DNA TGTGCCAGCTGCGACGGGGTCCGTCCAACTAATGAAAAACTGTTTTTT.

In this sample, this clone turned up a few times. V is TRBV6-2 or TRBV6-3 and J is TRBJ2-3; TRBD2 matches 10 bases. Germline assignment: CDR1 MNHEY and CDR2 SVGEGT. The V and J ends lost 4 bases and 7 bases, in that order; junction bases with no gene match: 5. This CDR3 has 14 amino acids. The CDR3 sequence is CASSSSGGGNTQYF. CDR3 nucleotide sequence: TGTGCCAGCAGTTCCAGCGGGGGGGGAAATACGCAGTATTTT.

The V gene is TRBV4-1, the J gene TRBJ1-3; D is unresolved. Germline V gene data show CDR1 as MGHRA and CDR2 as YSYEKL. V was pared by 1 base and J by 0 bases, with 13 bases between. The CDR3 length is 17 residues. The CDR3, as DNA: TGCGCCAGCAGCCAAGTATTAGCAGGTCCCTCTGGAAACACCATATATTTT. This encodes CASSQVLAGPSGNTIYF.

The chain uses TRBV7-9 and TRBJ2-6; 8 bases are shared with TRBD1. V was clipped by 5 bases and J by 0 bases; unmatched bases: 6. CDR1 and CDR2 from the germline V gene are SEHNR and FQNEAQ (reference sequence). This CDR3 has 17 amino acids. This CDR3 reads CASSRRQGNSGANVLTF. CDR3 nucleotides: TGTGCCAGCAGCAGAAGACAGGGGAACTCTGGGGCCAACGTCCTGACTTTC.